The source of this T cell receptor (beta chain) is a study of Ad26.COV2.S vaccination and SARS-CoV-2 variants. Sample treatment: over 15 received Ad26.COV2.S at low or high dose, single or two shots; about 5 received placebo; per-sample allocation not given. Samples were taken on day 63 after the first vaccine or placebo injection. Of note for this clone: What it binds is unknown.

Study-wide results and caveats: Substantial response breadth was reportedly seen for spike-specific CD8+ and CD4+ T cells after vaccination. In TCR breadth and depth analyses, total T cell responses may have been underestimated.

The CDR3 has 13 amino acids. The V gene's germline CDR1 is WSHSY and CDR2 SAAADI. The V end lost 6 bases, the J end lost 2 bases, and 11 bases lay between the germline ends. Generated by immunoSEQ multiplex PCR, the TCRdb table keeps only in-frame clones and is missing some. The sample consists of under 500,000 clones, about nine tenths of them appearing once. This TCR came from a person between 18 and 65 years old who received the Ad26.COV2.S COVID-19 vaccine or a placebo. The rearrangement uses TRBV10-2 and TRBJ2-7; tentatively, D is TRBD1 (6 bases). The starting material was peripheral blood, obtained in a trial of Ad26.COV2.S vaccine versus placebo. This CDR3 is CASRRDTTYEQYF. DNA for the CDR3: TGCGCCAGCAGAAGGGACACCACCTACGAGCAGTACTTC.